The 6 T cell receptor beta chains presented below share a single source sample, sequenced in a study of blood T cell repertoires in COVID-19. TCRdb keeps only in-frame clones here, not all; method: immunoSEQ multiplex PCR. This table holds 110,000 to 150,000 clones, roughly 85% found once. Material for sequencing was peripheral blood. All receptors derive from a man in his fifties or sixties with acute or convalescent COVID-19.

This clone has just a few counts. This rearrangement joins TRBV6-6 to TRBJ2-7; 7 positions match TRBD2. The V segment lost 2 bases and the J segment 2 bases; nucleotides outside the gene matches: 0. This CDR3 spans 13 amino acids. CDR1 and CDR2 from the germline V gene are MNHNY and SVGAGI (reference sequence). This CDR3 is CASSYGRAYEQYF. The CDR3 nucleotides read TGTGCCAGCAGTTACGGGAGGGCCTACGAGCAGTACTTC.

In its sample, this clone was seen a few times. This chain links TRBV28 with TRBJ2-7; 7 bases match TRBD1. The V gene's germline CDR1 is MDHEN and CDR2 SYDVKM. The CDR3 length is 14 residues. V lost 8 bases, J lost 3 bases, and 10 bases stayed unmatched. The chain's CDR3 is CASSTDRRNYEQYF. Here the CDR3 DNA reads TGTGCCAGCTCAACGGACAGGCGAAACTACGAGCAGTACTTC.

V gene TRBV29-1 combines with J gene TRBJ1-1; 8 positions agree with TRBD1. Germline CDR1 reads SQVTM; CDR2 reads ANQGSEA. With V trimmed by 5 bases and J by 1 base, 3 bases remained unmatched. CDR3 length equals 13 residues. CDR3 protein: CSVRTGTNTEAFF. The CDR3 DNA follows: TGCAGCGTTCGGACAGGGACGAACACTGAAGCTTTCTTT.

The chain couples TRBV12-3 or TRBV12-4 to TRBJ1-2; no reliable D call. V shed 3 bases and J shed 4 bases, with 6 bases lying between them. This CDR3 contains 12 residues. The CDR3 DNA reads as TGTGCCAGCAGTTTTGGCAGCTATGGCTACACCTTC. Protein sequence: CASSFGSYGYTF.

V is TRBV19 and J is TRBJ2-5, with unresolved D. Germline V gene sequence: CDR1 LNHDA, CDR2 SQIVND (reference sequence). V shed 3 bases and J shed 5 bases, with 10 bases lying between them. CDR3 length equals 13 residues. CDR3 residues: CASSISLIETQYF. The DNA for the CDR3 is TGTGCCAGTAGTATTAGCTTGATTGAGACCCAGTACTTC.

The chain has TRBV4-1 and TRBJ2-7; 12 nucleotides align to TRBD1. The V segment lost 3 bases and the J segment 4 bases; nucleotides outside the gene matches: 4. The CDR3 is 15 amino acids. Germline CDR1 MGHRA, CDR2 YSYEKL. The CDR3 here is CASSHTGQGAYEQYF. The CDR3 nucleotides are TGCGCCAGCAGCCATACGGGACAGGGGGCTTACGAGCAGTACTTC.